This T cell receptor beta chain derives from a study of monozygotic twins with inflammatory bowel disease. Unfractionated whole blood yielded total RNA, and T cells were not sorted. Template switching added UMIs carrying a 6-nucleotide sample barcode. The study subjected TCRalpha and TCRbeta cDNA to two nested PCRs of approximately 16 and 10 cycles. From the 5' RACE reads, TCRdb lists one entry per CDR3 protein and no DNA. This sample contains 330,000 or so distinct CDR3 sequences. Overall study findings and caveats: Among IBD patients, TCRbeta diversity (inverse Simpson) was lower than in healthy co-twins.

The germline gives CDR1 SGDLS, CDR2 YYNGEE. CDR3 length equals 15 residues. Remarks on this clonotype: As yet, its antigen is unknown.

This TCR was recovered from a human donor with ulcerative colitis or Crohn's disease, or a healthy co-twin of an affected twin (not recorded which). V gene TRBV9 combines with J gene TRBJ2-5. Material for sequencing was blood. CDR3 sequence reads: CASSGALGSEETQYF.